One T cell receptor beta chain is described in this entry. Its specificity is not known. The data originate from a study of beta chain features in type 1 diabetes. At the level of the study: The examined sorted cells totaled 107,917,701 across samples. Overall study findings and caveats: Moderate yet significant TCRB CDR3 shortening was seen in Type 1 diabetes patients in all four CD4+ subsets. The naive, central memory and Treg TCRB repertoires of patients appeared to be more similar to one another than those of healthy donors.

The CDR3 is 15 residues long. In germline, CDR1 is SGHAT, CDR2 FQNNGV. Trimming at V came to 3 bases and at J to 6 bases, leaving 7 bases not matched to a gene. Expressed TCRB transcripts were sequenced because the entire RNA isolate underwent reverse transcription. Clones were sequenced by immunoSEQ multiplex PCR, and TCRdb holds only the in-frame ones, with some missing. Found here are around 250,000 clones, approximately 20% of them singletons; the top ten hold around 0.028%. This TCR derives from a middle-aged woman with type 1 diabetes. The chain uses TRBV11-2 and TRBJ2-2; 7 bases are a match to TRBD2. The specimen was naive CD4+ T cells from blood. The CDR3 nucleotides read TGTGCCAGCAGCTTCGCGGGACTATCATCCGGGGAGCTGTTTTTT. Residues: CASSFAGLSSGELFF.